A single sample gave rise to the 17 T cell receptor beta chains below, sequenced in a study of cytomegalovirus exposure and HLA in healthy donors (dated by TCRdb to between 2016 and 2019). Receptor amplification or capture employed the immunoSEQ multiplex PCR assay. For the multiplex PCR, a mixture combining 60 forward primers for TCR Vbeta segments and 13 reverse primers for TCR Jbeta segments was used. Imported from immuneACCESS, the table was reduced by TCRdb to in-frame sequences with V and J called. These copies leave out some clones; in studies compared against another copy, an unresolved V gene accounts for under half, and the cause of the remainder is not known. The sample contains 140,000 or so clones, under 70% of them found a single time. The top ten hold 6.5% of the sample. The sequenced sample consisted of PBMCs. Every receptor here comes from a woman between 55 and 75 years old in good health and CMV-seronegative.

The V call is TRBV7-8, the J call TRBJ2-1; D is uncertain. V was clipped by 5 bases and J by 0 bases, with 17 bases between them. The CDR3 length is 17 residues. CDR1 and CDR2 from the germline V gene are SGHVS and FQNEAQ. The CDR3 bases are TGTGCCAGCAGCCCGACCCCAGGCCCGAGCTCCTACAATGAGCAGTTCTTC. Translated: CASSPTPGPSSYNEQFF. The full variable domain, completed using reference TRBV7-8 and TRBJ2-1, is GAGVSQSPRYKVAKRGQDVALRCDPISGHVSLFWYQQALGQGPEFLTYFQNEAQLDKSGLPSDRFFAERPEGSVSTLKIQRTQQEDSAVYLCASSPTPGPSSYNEQFFGPGTRLTVL.

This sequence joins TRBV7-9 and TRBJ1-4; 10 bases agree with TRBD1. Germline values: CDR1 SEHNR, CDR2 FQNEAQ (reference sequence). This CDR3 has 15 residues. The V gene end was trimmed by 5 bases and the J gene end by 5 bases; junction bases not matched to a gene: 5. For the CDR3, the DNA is TGTGCCAGCAGCGCAGGGACAGGGGACAATGAAAAACTGTTTTTT. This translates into CASSAGTGDNEKLFF.

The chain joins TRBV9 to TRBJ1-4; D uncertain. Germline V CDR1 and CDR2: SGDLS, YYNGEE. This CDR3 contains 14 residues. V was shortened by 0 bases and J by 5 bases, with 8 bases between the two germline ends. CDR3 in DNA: TGTGCCAGCAGCGTAGGGGCAGGCAATGAAAAACTGTTTTTT. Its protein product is CASSVGAGNEKLFF.

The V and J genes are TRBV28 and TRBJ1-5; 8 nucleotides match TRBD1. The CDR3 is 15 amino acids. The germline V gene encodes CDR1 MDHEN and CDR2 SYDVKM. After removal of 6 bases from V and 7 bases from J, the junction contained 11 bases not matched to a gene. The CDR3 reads CASSPAGGLGQPQHF. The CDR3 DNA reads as TGTGCCAGCAGCCCCGCAGGGGGCCTGGGGCAGCCCCAGCATTTT.

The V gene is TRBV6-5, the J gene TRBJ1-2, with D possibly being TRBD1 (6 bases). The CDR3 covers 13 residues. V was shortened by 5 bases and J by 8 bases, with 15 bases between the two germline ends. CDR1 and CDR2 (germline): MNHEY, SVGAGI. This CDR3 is CASSIGGGSGYTF. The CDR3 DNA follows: TGTGCCAGCAGTATAGGGGGGGGCAGCGGCTACACCTTC.

DNA of the CDR3: TGTGCCAGCAGCCGGACTAGCGGGGGGGGCGAGCAGTACTTC. This gives the protein CASSRTSGGGEQYF. This sequence joins TRBV7-9 and TRBJ2-7; the match to TRBD2 covers 15 bases. Germline assignment: CDR1 SEHNR and CDR2 FQNEAQ (reference sequence). Trimming at V came to 5 bases and at J to 6 bases, leaving 2 bases not matched to a gene. This CDR3 is 14 amino acids long.

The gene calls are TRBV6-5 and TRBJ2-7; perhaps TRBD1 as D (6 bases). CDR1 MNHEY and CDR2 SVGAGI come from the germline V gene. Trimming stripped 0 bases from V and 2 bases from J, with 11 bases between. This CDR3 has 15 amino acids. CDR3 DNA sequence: TGTGCCAGCAGTTACTCGACGGACAGTACCTACGAGCAGTACTTC. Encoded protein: CASSYSTDSTYEQYF.

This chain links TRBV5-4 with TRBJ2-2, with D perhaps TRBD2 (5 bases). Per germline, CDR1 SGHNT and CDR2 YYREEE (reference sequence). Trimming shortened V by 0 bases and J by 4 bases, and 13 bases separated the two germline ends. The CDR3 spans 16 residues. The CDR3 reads CASSLASGSVTGELFF. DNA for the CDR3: TGTGCCAGCAGCTTGGCCTCGGGTAGCGTCACCGGGGAGCTGTTTTTT.

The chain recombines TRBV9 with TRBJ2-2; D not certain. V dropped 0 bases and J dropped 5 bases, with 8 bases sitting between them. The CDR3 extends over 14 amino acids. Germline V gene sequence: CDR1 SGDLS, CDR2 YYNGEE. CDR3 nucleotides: TGTGCCAGCAGCGTAGGTGTTGCGACCGGGGAGCTGTTTTTT. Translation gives CASSVGVATGELFF.

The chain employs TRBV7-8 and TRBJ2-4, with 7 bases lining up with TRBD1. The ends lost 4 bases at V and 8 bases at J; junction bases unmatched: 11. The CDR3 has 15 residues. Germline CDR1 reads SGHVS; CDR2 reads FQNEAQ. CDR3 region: CASSYRRGQGDIQYF. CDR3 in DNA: TGTGCCAGCAGCTACCGTAGGGGGCAGGGGGACATTCAGTACTTC.

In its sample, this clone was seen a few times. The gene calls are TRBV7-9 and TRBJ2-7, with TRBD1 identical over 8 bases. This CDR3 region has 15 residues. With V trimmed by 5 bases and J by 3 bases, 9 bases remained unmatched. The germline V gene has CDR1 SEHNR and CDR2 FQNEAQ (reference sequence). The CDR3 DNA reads TGTGCCAGCAGCCCCGGACAGGGCTCAGACTACGAGCAGTACTTC. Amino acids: CASSPGQGSDYEQYF. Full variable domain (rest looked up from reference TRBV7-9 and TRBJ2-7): DTGVSQNPRHKITKRGQNVTFRCDPISEHNRLYWYRQTLGQGPEFLTYFQNEAQLEKSRLLSDRFSAERPKGSFSTLEIQRTEQGDSAMYLCASSPGQGSDYEQYFGPGTRLTVT.

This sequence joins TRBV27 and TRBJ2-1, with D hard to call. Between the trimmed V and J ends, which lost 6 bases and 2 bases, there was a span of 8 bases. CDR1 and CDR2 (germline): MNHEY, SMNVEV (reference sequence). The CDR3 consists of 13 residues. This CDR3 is CASRARPYNEQFF. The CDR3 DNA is TGTGCCAGCAGGGCTAGACCCTACAATGAGCAGTTCTTC.

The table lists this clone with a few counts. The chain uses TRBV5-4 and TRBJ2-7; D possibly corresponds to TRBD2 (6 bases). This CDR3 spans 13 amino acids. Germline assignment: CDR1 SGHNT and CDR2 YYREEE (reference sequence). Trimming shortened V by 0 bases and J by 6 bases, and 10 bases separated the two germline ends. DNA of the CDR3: TGTGCCAGCAGCTTGGCGGGGGTCTTCGAGCAGTACTTC. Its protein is CASSLAGVFEQYF.

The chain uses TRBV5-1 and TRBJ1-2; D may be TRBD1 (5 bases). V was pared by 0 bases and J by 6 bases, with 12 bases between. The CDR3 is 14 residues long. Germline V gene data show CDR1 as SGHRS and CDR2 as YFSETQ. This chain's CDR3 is CASSLAQGEDGYTF. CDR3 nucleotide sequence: TGCGCCAGCAGCTTGGCTCAGGGTGAGGATGGCTACACCTTC. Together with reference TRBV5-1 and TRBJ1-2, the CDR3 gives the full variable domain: KAGVTQTPRYLIKTRGQQVTLSCSPISGHRSVSWYQQTPGQGLQFLFEYFSETQRNKGNFPGRFSGRQFSNSRSEMNVSTLELGDSALYLCASSLAQGEDGYTFGSGTRLTVV.

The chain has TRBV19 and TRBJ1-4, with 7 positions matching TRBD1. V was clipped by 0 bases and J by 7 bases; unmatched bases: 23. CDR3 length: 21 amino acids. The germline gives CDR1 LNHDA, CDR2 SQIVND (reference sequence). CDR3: CASSIEPPDNAGTGESEKLFF. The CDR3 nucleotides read TGTGCCAGTAGTATAGAGCCTCCGGACAATGCGGGAACAGGGGAGAGTGAAAAACTGTTTTTT. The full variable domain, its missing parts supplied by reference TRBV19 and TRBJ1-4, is DGGITQSPKYLFRKEGQNVTLSCEQNLNHDAMYWYRQDPGQGLRLIYYSQIVNDFQKGDIAEGYSVSREKKESFPLTVTSAQKNPTAFYLCASSIEPPDNAGTGESEKLFFGSGTQLSVL.

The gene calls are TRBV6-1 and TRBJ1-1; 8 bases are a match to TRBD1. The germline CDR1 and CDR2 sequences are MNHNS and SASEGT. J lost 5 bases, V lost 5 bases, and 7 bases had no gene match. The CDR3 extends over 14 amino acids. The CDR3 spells CASSQEQGVTEAFF. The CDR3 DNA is TGTGCCAGCAGTCAGGAACAGGGGGTTACTGAAGCTTTCTTT.

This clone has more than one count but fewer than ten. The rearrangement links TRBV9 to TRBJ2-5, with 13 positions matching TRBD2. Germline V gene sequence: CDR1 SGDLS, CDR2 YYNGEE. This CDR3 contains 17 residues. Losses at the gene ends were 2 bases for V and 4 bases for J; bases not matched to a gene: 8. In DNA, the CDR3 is TGTGCCAGCAGCGTTTCTACCGGGACTAGCGGGATAGAGACCCAGTACTTC. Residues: CASSVSTGTSGIETQYF.